The clone carrying this T cell receptor (beta chain) was picked up many times. Patients aged 18 to 65 had newly diagnosed hyperthyroidism that had lasted under 2 months. This record comes from a study of T cells in Graves' hyperthyroidism and ophthalmopathy. RNA transcripts were the template for amplifying TCR beta CDR3 regions. First-round RT-PCR targeting the TCR CDR3 was performed with the HTBI primer set. TCRdb itself ran the multiplex PCR reads through MiXCR, one entry per CDR3 protein. In the table there are 450,000 to 700,000 distinct CDR3 sequences, about half of which are singletons. V was trimmed by 4 bases and J by 1 base, leaving 22 bases between them. Germline assignment: CDR1 SGHTA and CDR2 FQGNSA. The length of the CDR3 is 19 residues.

The sample taken for sequencing was peripheral blood or thyroid tissue (not recorded which). This chain connects TRBV7-2 to TRBJ2-2; perhaps TRBD2 as D (6 bases). The TCR comes from a woman under 30 with Graves' hyperthyroidism. CDR3 region: CASSSRGPWSGLNTGELFF. The CDR3 DNA follows: TGTGCCAGCAGCTCTAGGGGCCCTTGGAGCGGGTTGAACACCGGGGAGCTGTTTTTT.